Following are 28 T cell receptor beta chains from one sample sequenced in a study of blood T cell repertoires in COVID-19. TCRdb's table, derived via immunoSEQ multiplex PCR, lists solely in-frame clones and lacks some. The sample gives around 100,000 clones, about 77% of which show up once; around 10% is in the top ten. Sequenced material: peripheral blood. Source of these receptors: a woman aged 70-85 years with acute or convalescent COVID-19.

This chain joins TRBV11-2 and TRBJ2-7; 10 nucleotides match TRBD1. CDR1 SGHAT and CDR2 FQNNGV come from the germline V gene. This CDR3 comprises 15 residues. V trimming: 5 bases; J trimming: 4 bases; junction bases outside the gene matches: 8. CDR3 sequence: CASSPAGQGFYEQYV. The CDR3 DNA follows: TGTGCCAGCAGCCCCGCGGGACAGGGGTTTTACGAGCAGTACGTC.

This chain connects TRBV2 to TRBJ1-4; D remains unclear. This CDR3 contains 15 residues. V was clipped by 7 bases and J by 0 bases, with 12 bases between them. From germline, CDR1 is SNHLY and CDR2 FYNNEI. The CDR3 DNA sequence: TGTGCCAGCAACCGGGTGACGGCAACTAATGAAAAACTGTTTTTT. Its protein product is CASNRVTATNEKLFF.

The chain uses TRBV3-1 (or the pseudogene TRBV3-2) and TRBJ2-5; D is unresolved. Germline assignment: CDR1 LGHDT and CDR2 YNNKEL (reference sequence). Trimming took off 3 bases at V and 6 bases at J, with 8 bases between the two ends. The CDR3 runs to 12 residues. The CDR3 protein is CASSHPKQTQYF. In nucleotides, the CDR3 is TGTGCCAGCAGCCACCCCAAGCAGACCCAGTACTTC.

This rearrangement joins TRBV24-1 to TRBJ2-2; 9 positions agree with TRBD1. There are 13 residues in the CDR3. Germline CDR1 and CDR2: KGHDR and SFDVKD. J gave up 6 bases and V 10 bases, and 5 bases lay outside the gene matches. CDR3 loop: CATGDRVAGELFF. The CDR3 DNA is TGTGCCACTGGGGACAGGGTGGCCGGGGAGCTGTTTTTT.

CDR3 sequence (DNA): TGTGCCAGCAGTTCCGGGGGAGGAACCGGGGAGCTGTTTTTT. Translating it yields CASSSGGGTGELFF. V is TRBV6-2 or TRBV6-3 and J is TRBJ2-2; D possibly corresponds to TRBD2 (6 bases). Per germline, CDR1 MNHEY and CDR2 SVGEGT. This CDR3 contains 14 residues. V was trimmed by 4 bases and J by 5 bases, leaving 11 bases between them.

V is TRBV28 and J is TRBJ1-4; no reliable D call. The germline gives CDR1 MDHEN, CDR2 SYDVKM. Trimming took 4 bases from V and 10 from J, leaving 10 bases between them. The CDR3 covers 12 residues. The CDR3 DNA follows: TGTGCCAGCAGTTCCCTACGGGGAAAACTGTTTTTT. Translating gives CASSSLRGKLFF.

This clone was picked up one time. The rearrangement joins TRBV7-3 to TRBJ1-1, with D uncertain. Trimming pared 7 bases from V and 4 bases from J, leaving 13 bases between. This CDR3 region has 13 residues. Germline V lookup: CDR1 SGHTA, CDR2 FQGTGA. CDR3 sequence: CASNQVIGTEAFF. The CDR3 DNA sequence: TGTGCCAGCAATCAGGTTATAGGCACTGAAGCTTTCTTT.

V gene TRBV19 combines with J gene TRBJ1-4; TRBD1 matches 7 bases. This CDR3 is 14 amino acids long. Germline CDR1 and CDR2: LNHDA and SQIVND (reference sequence). Trimming removed 3 bases from V and 3 bases from J; junction bases left unmatched: 1. Here the CDR3 DNA reads TGTGCCAGTAGTATGGGGACAGCTAATGAAAAACTGTTTTTT. Translating gives CASSMGTANEKLFF.

The chain carries TRBV7-8 and TRBJ2-5, with D unresolved. Deletions cut 5 bases from V and 13 bases from J, with 17 bases between. This CDR3 has 12 residues. CDR1 is SGHVS, CDR2 FQNEAQ, per germline. The CDR3 nucleotides read TGTGCCAGCAGCCTTCCGACGACACCCGCGTACTTC. Protein: CASSLPTTPAYF.

V usage is TRBV19 and J usage is TRBJ2-3, with TRBD1 as a possible D gene (6 bases). Germline CDR1 and CDR2: LNHDA and SQIVND (reference sequence). The CDR3 runs to 14 residues. The V gene lost 5 bases and the J gene lost 2 bases, with 11 bases spanning the gap. The chain's CDR3 is CASSARQDTDTQYF. The CDR3 region has the DNA TGTGCCAGTAGTGCACGACAGGACACAGATACGCAGTATTTT. Full variable domain (remainder filled in from reference TRBV19 and TRBJ2-3): DGGITQSPKYLFRKEGQNVTLSCEQNLNHDAMYWYRQDPGQGLRLIYYSQIVNDFQKGDIAEGYSVSREKKESFPLTVTSAQKNPTAFYLCASSARQDTDTQYFGPGTRLTVL.

The table lists this clone with a few counts. V is TRBV5-4 and J is TRBJ1-6; maybe TRBD1 (6 bases). The CDR3 extends over 14 amino acids. The germline gives CDR1 SGHNT, CDR2 YYREEE (reference sequence). The V end lost 3 bases, the J end lost 8 bases, and 12 bases lay between the germline ends. Written as DNA, the CDR3 is TGTGCCAGCAGCTGGGGGGGCGGGGATTCACCCCTCCACTTT. This translates into CASSWGGGDSPLHF.

The gene calls are TRBV6-5 and TRBJ2-1; 7 bases are shared with TRBD1. CDR3 length: 15 residues. Trimming cost V 8 bases and J 4 bases; bases outside gene matches: 11. CDR1 and CDR2 from the germline V gene are MNHEY and SVGAGI. The DNA for the CDR3 is TGTGCCAGCGCCCCTGGCAGGGGGAGTTACAATGAGCAGTTCTTC. Amino acid sequence: CASAPGRGSYNEQFF.

This clone was detected only a few times. V and J are TRBV19 and TRBJ1-2, with 9 positions matching TRBD1. CDR1 and CDR2 (germline): LNHDA, SQIVND (reference sequence). The CDR3 length is 16 residues. Trimming cost V 4 bases and J 1 base; bases outside gene matches: 7. This CDR3 reads CASSTDMGQGNYGYTF. The DNA of the CDR3 is TGTGCCAGTAGTACCGATATGGGACAGGGTAACTATGGCTACACCTTC.

This rearrangement joins TRBV30 to TRBJ1-4; D gene ambiguous. CDR3 size: 13 residues. Germline CDR1 is GTSNPN and CDR2 is SVGIG (reference sequence). Trimming stripped 7 bases from V and 5 bases from J, with 14 bases between. Here the CDR3 reads CALGYGSNEKLFF. CDR3 nucleotide sequence: TGTGCCTTGGGGTACGGTTCCAATGAAAAACTGTTTTTT.

The V and J genes are TRBV11-2 and TRBJ2-5; no reliable D call. The length of the CDR3 is 11 residues. Trimming took off 5 bases at V and 3 bases at J, with 4 bases between the two ends. Germline V lookup: CDR1 SGHAT, CDR2 FQNNGV. DNA of the CDR3: TGTGCCAGCAGCCTAAAAGAGACCCAGTACTTC. Translation gives CASSLKETQYF.

Comments on this clone: Different DNA sequences within this sample yield the same CDR3. V and J are TRBV12-3 or TRBV12-4 and TRBJ1-1; no clear D gene. The CDR3 is 13 residues long. The V end lost 3 bases, the J end lost 1 base, and 6 bases lay between the germline ends. CDR3 coding DNA: TGTGCCAGCAGTTTTGGAGGGAACACTGAAGCTTTCTTT. Translating gives CASSFGGNTEAFF.

V is TRBV19 and J is TRBJ1-5; TRBD1 aligns across 7 bases. CDR1 and CDR2 from the germline V gene are LNHDA and SQIVND (reference sequence). The CDR3 extends over 16 amino acids. Trimming cost V 3 bases and J 5 bases; bases outside gene matches: 10. CDR3 nucleotide sequence: TGTGCCAGTAGTATGTCCCGTGGGGACAGCCATCAGCCCCAGCATTTT. This gives the protein CASSMSRGDSHQPQHF.

The V call is TRBV29-1, the J call TRBJ1-4, with D perhaps TRBD1 (6 bases). The germline V gene has CDR1 SQVTM and CDR2 ANQGSEA. V gave up 0 bases and J gave up 2 bases, with 10 bases separating them. This CDR3 has 15 amino acids. This chain's CDR3 is CSVEDKRGTNEKLFF. In DNA, the CDR3 is TGCAGCGTTGAAGATAAGAGGGGGACTAATGAAAAACTGTTTTTT.

CDR3 sequence: CASSQKTQGSNYGYTF. The CDR3 nucleotides are TGCGCCAGCAGCCAGAAAACCCAGGGGTCTAACTATGGCTACACCTTC. The chain links TRBV4-3 to TRBJ1-2, with D perhaps matching TRBD1 (6 bases). Germline-derived CDR1 and CDR2 are LGHNA and YSLEER. Deletions cut 3 bases from V and 0 bases from J, with 14 bases between. This CDR3 spans 16 amino acids.

This clone appeared once. The gene calls are TRBV19 and TRBJ1-3; maybe TRBD1 (5 bases). With 4 bases removed from V and 0 bases from J, the gap between germline ends came to 10 bases. Looked up from germline, CDR1 is LNHDA and CDR2 is SQIVND (reference sequence). The CDR3 is 15 amino acids. The CDR3 sequence is CASSRATDSGNTIYF. DNA for the CDR3: TGTGCCAGTAGTAGAGCGACAGACTCTGGAAACACCATATATTTT.

This chain joins TRBV11-3 and TRBJ2-3; the match to TRBD1 covers 9 bases. The CDR3 totals 14 residues. V was clipped by 4 bases and J by 4 bases; unmatched bases: 3. Germline V lookup: CDR1 SGHNT, CDR2 YENEEA. The CDR3 here is CASSSGQGPDTQYF. In DNA, the CDR3 is TGTGCCAGCAGCTCGGGACAGGGACCAGATACGCAGTATTTT.

V usage is TRBV19 and J usage is TRBJ1-5; tentative D call: TRBD1 (6 bases). This CDR3 contains 16 residues. Trimming left V 6 bases short and J 0 bases short, with 15 bases between. From germline, CDR1 is LNHDA and CDR2 SQIVND (reference sequence). As DNA, the CDR3 is TGTGCCAGTAGAGAAACTCTCAGGGGTAGCAATCAGCCCCAGCATTTT. Translating it yields CASRETLRGSNQPQHF.

V and J are TRBV6-5 and TRBJ2-5, with D unclear. The CDR3 covers 13 residues. V dropped 8 bases and J dropped 0 bases, with 10 bases sitting between them. From germline, CDR1 is MNHEY and CDR2 SVGAGI. The DNA for the CDR3 is TGTGCCAGCTATCCGGGTAACCAAGAGACCCAGTACTTC. This sequence encodes CASYPGNQETQYF.

The gene calls are TRBV7-9 and TRBJ1-1; 9 nucleotides line up with TRBD1. CDR1 is SEHNR and CDR2 is FQNEAQ in the germline V gene (reference sequence). The J segment lost 0 bases and the V segment lost 5 bases, leaving 4 bases of the junction unmatched. The CDR3 length is 15 residues. The CDR3 loop is CASSTRTGVNTEAFF. The CDR3 DNA follows: TGTGCCAGCAGCACCCGGACAGGGGTGAACACTGAAGCTTTCTTT.

The chain has TRBV9 and TRBJ2-1; tentatively, D is TRBD2 (5 bases). CDR3 length: 20 amino acids. Trimming pared 0 bases from V and 0 bases from J, leaving 22 bases between. CDR1 and CDR2 (germline): SGDLS, YYNGEE. The CDR3, as DNA: TGTGCCAGCAGCGTAGAGGTGACTCGGGGTCTTCCGAGCTCCTACAATGAGCAGTTCTTC. It yields the protein CASSVEVTRGLPSSYNEQFF.

The chain couples TRBV9 to TRBJ1-3; maybe TRBD1 (5 bases). The CDR3 has 15 residues. Trimming took off 4 bases at V and 0 bases at J, with 11 bases between the two ends. Germline-derived CDR1 and CDR2 are SGDLS and YYNGEE. The CDR3 region has the DNA TGTGCCAGCAGCCCAGCGACAGACTCTGGAAACACCATATATTTT. It encodes CASSPATDSGNTIYF.

The rearrangement joins TRBV29-1 to TRBJ1-2; a weak D match, TRBD1 (6 bases). Deletions cut 3 bases from V and 7 bases from J, with 12 bases between. In germline, CDR1 is SQVTM, CDR2 ANQGSEA. CDR3 size: 12 residues. As DNA, the CDR3 is TGCAGCGTTGATTTCGGGGGGCTTGGCTACACCTTC. This encodes CSVDFGGLGYTF. Drawing the rest from reference TRBV29-1 and TRBJ1-2, the complete variable domain is SAVISQKPSRDICQRGTSLTIQCQVDSQVTMMFWYRQQPGQSLTLIATANQGSEATYESGFVIDKFPISRPNLTFSTLTVSNMSPEDSSIYLCSVDFGGLGYTFGSGTRLTVV.

This chain links TRBV3-1 (or the pseudogene TRBV3-2) with TRBJ1-4; 7 bases map to TRBD1. V was pared by 5 bases and J by 4 bases, with 7 bases of the junction left unmatched. The CDR3 runs to 15 residues. CDR1 is LGHDT, CDR2 YNNKEL, per germline (reference sequence). CDR3 in amino acids: CASSTQDRVNEKLFF. CDR3 in DNA: TGTGCCAGCAGCACCCAAGACAGGGTTAATGAAAAACTGTTTTTT.